Below are 32 T cell receptor beta chains sequenced from a single sample in a study of blood T cell repertoires in COVID-19. Sequencing used immunoSEQ multiplex PCR; TCRdb keeps in-frame clones, though not all of them. The sample contains approximately 190,000 clones, about 88% of which appear only once. Sequencing input: peripheral blood. The receptors derive from a woman between 40 and 55 years old who had recovered from COVID-19.

This clone was seen just once. The rearrangement uses TRBV27 and TRBJ2-1, with D hard to call. Germline V gene data show CDR1 as MNHEY and CDR2 as SMNVEV (reference sequence). Between the trimmed V and J ends, which lost 5 bases and 4 bases, there was a span of 21 bases. CDR3 length: 17 residues. In DNA, the CDR3 is TGTGCCAGCAGTCTACGTCCCGTGTCACCACCATACAATGAGCAGTTCTTC. Its translation is CASSLRPVSPPYNEQFF.

This clone was seen just once. The V gene is TRBV24-1, the J gene TRBJ2-3; 7 bases map to TRBD2. Germline CDR1 and CDR2: KGHDR and SFDVKD. This CDR3 comprises 17 residues. Trimming at V came to 3 bases and at J to 1 base, leaving 9 bases not matched to a gene. CDR3 in DNA: TGTGCCACCAGTGATCCTGGCCCTAGCGGCGGCACAGATACGCAGTATTTT. Translation gives CATSDPGPSGGTDTQYF.

The chain has TRBV3-1 (or the pseudogene TRBV3-2) and TRBJ2-3; TRBD2 agrees at 8 bases. The CDR3 sequence is 15 residues long. Germline V gene data show CDR1 as LGHDT and CDR2 as YNNKEL (reference sequence). The V and J ends lost 3 bases and 0 bases, in that order; junction bases with no gene match: 2. CDR3 protein: CASSQASGSTDTQYF. CDR3 coding DNA: TGTGCCAGCAGCCAGGCTAGCGGGAGCACAGATACGCAGTATTTT.

The table lists this clone with a count of one. The V call is TRBV2, the J call TRBJ1-2; D remains unclear. CDR3 length: 12 amino acids. Between the trimmed V and J ends, which lost 7 bases and 5 bases, there was a span of 11 bases. CDR1 is SNHLY and CDR2 is FYNNEI in the germline V gene. The CDR3 nucleotides are TGTGCCAGCACCCCCGAGGTGTATGGCTACACCTTC. Protein product: CASTPEVYGYTF.

The rearrangement links TRBV9 to TRBJ2-1, with D hard to call. Germline V CDR1 and CDR2: SGDLS, YYNGEE. The CDR3 is made up of 15 amino acids. V lost 1 base and J 4 bases, leaving 12 bases between the germline ends. The chain's CDR3 is CASSVSPEEYNEQFF. DNA for the CDR3: TGTGCCAGCAGCGTATCCCCAGAAGAATACAATGAGCAGTTCTTC.

This sequence joins TRBV18 and TRBJ1-3; D not certain. The germline gives CDR1 KGHSH, CDR2 LQKENI. The CDR3 runs 13 residues. The V end was cut by 0 bases, the J end by 5 bases, with 5 bases between. The DNA of the CDR3 is TGTGCCAGCTCACCACCGGCCAGAAACACCATATATTTT. Translated: CASSPPARNTIYF.

V and J are TRBV5-1 and TRBJ1-3; D gene ambiguous. Germline V gives CDR1 SGHRS, CDR2 YFSETQ. Trimming left V 0 bases short and J 0 bases short, with 7 bases between. This CDR3 spans 15 amino acids. For the CDR3, the DNA is TGCGCCAGCAGCTTGGATGGGAGCTCTGGAAACACCATATATTTT. Amino acids: CASSLDGSSGNTIYF.

The chain has TRBV6-8 and TRBJ2-3, with TRBD2 matching over 11 bases. Germline V CDR1 and CDR2: MNHGY, SAAAGT. Germline trimming cut 2 bases from V and 1 base from J; bases unmatched to any gene: 5. This CDR3 has 17 amino acids. The DNA for the CDR3 is TGTGCCAGCAGTTACCCGCAGGGACTAGCGGGCACAGATACGCAGTATTTT. Residues: CASSYPQGLAGTDTQYF.

Concerning this clone: At the DNA level, this CDR3 is encoded by other sequences in the same sample as well. The chain uses TRBV7-9 and TRBJ1-5, with D hard to call. V was shortened by 1 base and J by 0 bases, with 10 bases between the two germline ends. The CDR3 extends over 16 amino acids. Germline V lookup: CDR1 SEHNR, CDR2 FQNEAQ (reference sequence). Here the CDR3 reads CASSLGGFYSNQPQHF. In DNA, the CDR3 is TGTGCCAGCAGCTTAGGAGGATTCTATAGCAATCAGCCCCAGCATTTT. The full variable domain, in which reference TRBV7-9 and TRBJ1-5 provide the parts outside the CDR3, is DTGVSQNPRHKITKRGQNVTFRCDPISEHNRLYWYRQTLGQGPEFLTYFQNEAQLEKSRLLSDRFSAERPKGSFSTLEIQRTEQGDSAMYLCASSLGGFYSNQPQHFGDGTRLSIL.

The rearrangement uses TRBV7-6 and TRBJ1-3; 7 nucleotides line up with TRBD1. With 5 bases clipped from V and 3 bases from J, the junction kept 7 bases outside the gene matches. CDR3 size: 15 residues. Germline lookup yields CDR1 SGHVS and CDR2 FNYEAQ. This CDR3 is CASSLMGQFGNTIYF. The CDR3 nucleotides read TGTGCCAGCAGCCTTATGGGACAGTTTGGAAACACCATATATTTT.

The rearrangement uses TRBV5-1 and TRBJ2-5; the D gene is possibly TRBD2 (6 bases). The germline V and J ends were trimmed by 0 bases and 2 bases, with 11 bases remaining between them. There are 15 residues in the CDR3. Looked up from germline, CDR1 is SGHRS and CDR2 is YFSETQ. The CDR3 DNA follows: TGCGCCAGCAGCTTGGCGGGGGTCGGGCAAGAGACCCAGTACTTC. This gives the protein CASSLAGVGQETQYF.

The chain recombines TRBV28 with TRBJ1-5, with TRBD1 matching 10 bases. The germline V gene has CDR1 MDHEN and CDR2 SYDVKM. This CDR3 has 16 residues. V shed 8 bases, J shed 4 bases, and the junction held 11 bases outside the gene matches. The DNA of the CDR3 is TGTGCCAGCTCCAGTGGGGACAGGGGATTAAATCAGCCCCAGCATTTT. Its protein product is CASSSGDRGLNQPQHF.

This chain uses TRBV18 with TRBJ1-5; TRBD1 aligns across 7 bases. The CDR3 consists of 13 residues. From germline, CDR1 is KGHSH and CDR2 LQKENI. Trimming removed 5 bases from V and 5 bases from J; junction bases left unmatched: 3. CDR3 bases: TGTGCCAGCTCAATTACAGGGGATCAGCCCCAGCATTTT. This codes for CASSITGDQPQHF.

This sequence joins TRBV25-1 and TRBJ2-1, with TRBD2 matching 8 bases. The CDR3 consists of 17 residues. With V trimmed by 1 base and J by 0 bases, 5 bases remained unmatched. The germline CDR1 and CDR2 sequences are MGHDK and SYGVNS. The CDR3: CASSELAGRPSYNEQFF. The CDR3 bases are TGTGCCAGCAGTGAATTAGCGGGGCGGCCCTCCTACAATGAGCAGTTCTTC. The complete variable domain, with remaining parts taken from reference TRBV25-1 and TRBJ2-1, reads EADIYQTPRYLVIGTGKKITLECSQTMGHDKMYWYQQDPGMELHLIHYSYGVNSTEKGDLSSESTVSRIRTEHFPLTLESARPSHTSQYLCASSELAGRPSYNEQFFGPGTRLTVL.

The genes are TRBV28 and TRBJ2-7; D possibly corresponds to TRBD1 (5 bases). Per germline, CDR1 MDHEN and CDR2 SYDVKM. V was trimmed by 5 bases and J by 4 bases, leaving 12 bases between them. The CDR3 covers 13 residues. The CDR3 sequence is CASSSPTEYEQYF. As DNA, the CDR3 is TGTGCCAGCAGTAGCCCGACAGAATACGAGCAGTACTTC.

V gene TRBV5-6 combines with J gene TRBJ2-1; TRBD2 is a possible D gene (5 bases). The ends were cut back, 4 bases at V and 13 bases at J, with 18 bases in the middle. This CDR3 spans 13 amino acids. Germline V gene sequence: CDR1 SGHDT, CDR2 YYEEEE. The CDR3 region is CASSPVRGRPQFF. CDR3 coding DNA: TGTGCCAGCAGCCCCGTACGCGGGCGACCTCAGTTCTTC.

The table lists this clone with many counts. The sample contains more than one DNA sequence encoding this CDR3. The CDR3 spells CASGLGLAGDEQYF. The CDR3 DNA is TGTGCTAGTGGTTTGGGACTAGCGGGCGACGAGCAGTACTTC. This chain uses TRBV12-5 with TRBJ2-7; 10 positions agree with TRBD2. With V trimmed by 1 base and J by 5 bases, 2 bases remained unmatched. This CDR3 contains 14 residues. Germline CDR1 reads LGHNT; CDR2 reads FRNRAP. The full variable domain, with the rest looked up from reference TRBV12-5 and TRBJ2-7, is DARVTQTPRHKVTEMGQEVTMRCQPILGHNTVFWYRQTMMQGLELLAYFRNRAPLDDSGMPKDRFSAEMPDATLATLKIQPSEPRDSAVYFCASGLGLAGDEQYFGPGTRLTVT.

The V call is TRBV23-1, the J call TRBJ2-1; TRBD2 matches 11 bases. TRBV23-1 is noted as an ORF with a role that remains uncertain. CDR3 length: 19 residues. Unmatched junction bases numbered 9, after V lost 2 bases and J lost 0 bases. The CDR3 region is CASSQPGTSGLSSYNEQFF. For the CDR3, the DNA is TGCGCCAGCAGTCAACCCGGGACTAGCGGCTTGAGCTCCTACAATGAGCAGTTCTTC.

The rearrangement links TRBV6-5 to TRBJ2-3; D is perhaps TRBD1 (6 bases). Germline V gene lookup returns CDR1 MNHEY and CDR2 SVGAGI. CDR3 length equals 15 residues. Trimming shortened V by 0 bases and J by 1 base, and 8 bases separated the two germline ends. CDR3: CASSYSRTGTDTQYF. CDR3 nucleotide sequence: TGTGCCAGCAGTTACTCTAGGACAGGCACAGATACGCAGTATTTT.

The V call is TRBV12-3 or TRBV12-4, the J call TRBJ1-5, with D uncertain. Trimming took off 7 bases at V and 7 bases at J, with 11 bases between the two ends. The CDR3 is 12 residues long. CDR3 sequence reads: CASKRAEQPQHF. The CDR3 DNA reads TGTGCCAGCAAGCGGGCCGAACAGCCCCAGCATTTT.

The CDR3 coding sequence is TGTGCCACGCGGGAGTCCTACGAGCAGTACTTC. This encodes CATRESYEQYF. The chain recombines TRBV19 with TRBJ2-7; 7 bases are a match to TRBD2. Germline trimming cut 10 bases from V and 1 base from J; bases unmatched to any gene: 1. Germline loops: CDR1 LNHDA, CDR2 SQIVND (reference sequence). CDR3 length equals 11 residues.

V gene TRBV18 combines with J gene TRBJ2-7, with TRBD1 matching over 11 bases. The V gene's germline CDR1 is KGHSH and CDR2 LQKENI. V was pared by 3 bases and J by 3 bases, with 4 bases of the junction left unmatched. This CDR3 spans 15 amino acids. CDR3 in DNA: TGTGCCAGCTCACCTCCCGGGACAGGGGGCTACGAGCAGTACTTC. Translation gives CASSPPGTGGYEQYF. The variable domain in full, completed from reference TRBV18 and TRBJ2-7, reads NAGVMQNPRHLVRRRGQEARLRCSPMKGHSHVYWYRQLPEEGLKFMVYLQKENIIDESGMPKERFSAEFPKEGPSILRIQQVVRGDSAAYFCASSPPGTGGYEQYFGPGTRLTVT.

V is TRBV5-1 and J is TRBJ2-5; TRBD1 agrees at 7 bases. Trimming cost V 4 bases and J 2 bases; bases outside gene matches: 5. CDR1 and CDR2 from the germline V gene are SGHRS and YFSETQ. The CDR3 loop spans 14 amino acids. The CDR3 bases are TGCGCCAGCAGCGGGGACAGCCCACAAGAGACCCAGTACTTC. Encoded protein: CASSGDSPQETQYF. The variable domain in full, with the rest retrieved from reference TRBV5-1 and TRBJ2-5, is KAGVTQTPRYLIKTRGQQVTLSCSPISGHRSVSWYQQTPGQGLQFLFEYFSETQRNKGNFPGRFSGRQFSNSRSEMNVSTLELGDSALYLCASSGDSPQETQYFGPGTRLLVL.

The V call is TRBV6-6, the J call TRBJ2-2, with D uncertain. Germline CDR1 is MNHNY and CDR2 is SVGAGI (reference sequence). V shed 4 bases and J shed 6 bases, with 6 bases lying between them. The CDR3 covers 12 residues. CDR3 sequence (DNA): TGTGCCAGCAGTTCAGTCCCCGGGGAGCTGTTTTTT. Translation gives CASSSVPGELFF.

The CDR3 loop is CASSHWGVEQFF. The CDR3 region has the DNA TGTGCCAGCAGCCACTGGGGGGTTGAGCAGTTCTTC. V gene TRBV4-2 combines with J gene TRBJ2-1; the D gene is possibly TRBD2 (6 bases). CDR1 is LGHNA and CDR2 is YNFKEQ in the germline V gene. The CDR3 totals 12 residues. Trimming cost V 3 bases and J 9 bases, with 9 bases left between them.

The rearrangement links TRBV6-6 to TRBJ2-3, with 16 bases aligning to TRBD2. The germline gives CDR1 MNHNY, CDR2 SVGAGI (reference sequence). Trimming removed 6 bases from V and 0 bases from J; junction bases left unmatched: 12. The length of the CDR3 is 20 residues. The CDR3 reads CASSPLGLAGGTTSTDTQYF. CDR3 DNA sequence: TGTGCCAGCAGCCCCCTGGGACTAGCGGGAGGGACTACTAGCACAGATACGCAGTATTTT.

CDR3 loop: CASSLGEADYEQYF. The CDR3 DNA follows: TGTGCCAGCAGCTTAGGTGAAGCGGACTACGAGCAGTACTTC. J is TRBJ2-7 and V is TRBV7-9; D may be TRBD2 (5 bases). The CDR3 runs to 14 residues. The germline gives CDR1 SEHNR, CDR2 FQNEAQ (reference sequence). The V end lost 1 base, the J end lost 3 bases, and 10 bases lay between the germline ends.

This rearrangement joins TRBV7-9 to TRBJ2-5; 8 positions agree with TRBD1. The CDR3 is 13 amino acids. Germline lookup yields CDR1 SEHNR and CDR2 FQNEAQ (reference sequence). V shed 5 bases, J shed 2 bases, and the junction held 1 base outside the gene matches. CDR3 residues: CASSGQGQETQYF. For the CDR3, the DNA is TGTGCCAGCAGCGGACAGGGTCAAGAGACCCAGTACTTC.

J is TRBJ2-7 and V is TRBV19; possibly TRBD2 for D (6 bases). This CDR3 has 14 residues. CDR1 is LNHDA, CDR2 SQIVND, per germline (reference sequence). V was shortened by 4 bases and J by 4 bases, with 14 bases between the two germline ends. The CDR3 here is CASSTGLSAYEQYF. In DNA, the CDR3 is TGTGCCAGTAGTACCGGACTATCGGCTTACGAGCAGTACTTC. Full variable domain (remainder filled in from reference TRBV19 and TRBJ2-7): DGGITQSPKYLFRKEGQNVTLSCEQNLNHDAMYWYRQDPGQGLRLIYYSQIVNDFQKGDIAEGYSVSREKKESFPLTVTSAQKNPTAFYLCASSTGLSAYEQYFGPGTRLTVT.

V gene TRBV6-6 combines with J gene TRBJ2-7; tentatively, D is TRBD2 (5 bases). The CDR3 contains 17 residues. The germline V and J ends were trimmed by 5 bases and 0 bases, with 20 bases remaining between them. Germline values: CDR1 MNHNY, CDR2 SVGAGI (reference sequence). CDR3 residues: CASSRTPYAGVSYEQYF. CDR3 coding DNA: TGTGCCAGCAGTCGCACCCCCTACGCCGGGGTCTCCTACGAGCAGTACTTC.

This clone was picked up one time. The rearrangement joins TRBV27 to TRBJ1-2, with D uncertain. In germline, CDR1 is MNHEY, CDR2 SMNVEV (reference sequence). V was clipped by 9 bases and J by 4 bases, with 21 bases between them. This CDR3 contains 15 residues. CDR3 protein: CASSPGRQPVYGYTF. The CDR3 region has the DNA TGTGCCAGTTCTCCCGGGAGACAACCTGTCTATGGCTACACCTTC.

The chain uses TRBV10-3 and TRBJ2-1, with TRBD1 identical over 8 bases. The CDR3 is 16 residues long. The J segment lost 5 bases and the V segment lost 0 bases, leaving 6 bases of the junction unmatched. The germline CDR1 and CDR2 sequences are ENHRY and SYGVKD. The CDR3 coding sequence is TGTGCCATCAGTGAGTCTTCAGGGGGCCCAAACAATGAGCAGTTCTTC. Protein sequence: CAISESSGGPNNEQFF.